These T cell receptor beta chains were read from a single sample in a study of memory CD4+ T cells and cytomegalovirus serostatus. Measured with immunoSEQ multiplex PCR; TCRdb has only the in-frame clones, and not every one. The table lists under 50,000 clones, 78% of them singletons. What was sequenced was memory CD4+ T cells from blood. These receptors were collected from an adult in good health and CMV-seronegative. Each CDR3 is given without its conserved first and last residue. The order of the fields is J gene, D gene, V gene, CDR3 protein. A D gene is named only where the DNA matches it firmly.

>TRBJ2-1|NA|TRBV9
ASSDRDFNNEQF
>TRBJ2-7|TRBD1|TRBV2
ASSETGGTYEQY
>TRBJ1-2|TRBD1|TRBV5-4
ASSVTGVEGYT
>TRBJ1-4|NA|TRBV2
ASSAISGVANEKLF
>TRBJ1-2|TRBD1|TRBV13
ASSWGQAGGYT
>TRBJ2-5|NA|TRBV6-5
ASSYRETQY
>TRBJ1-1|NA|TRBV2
ASSVLGAEAF
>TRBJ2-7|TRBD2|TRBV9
ASSVASGGHYEQY
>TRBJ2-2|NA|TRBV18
ASSPAANTGELF
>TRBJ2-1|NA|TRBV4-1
ASLGTGNYNEQF
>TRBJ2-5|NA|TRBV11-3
ASSSHPGETQY
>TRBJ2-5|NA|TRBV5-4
ASSSPTGGVTSETQY
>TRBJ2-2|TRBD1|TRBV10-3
AIKGETGIAGELF
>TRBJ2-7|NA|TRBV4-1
ASSQGQGGTYEQY
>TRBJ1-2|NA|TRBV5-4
ASSLDGGGYYGYT
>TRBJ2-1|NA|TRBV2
ASSGGLGEQF
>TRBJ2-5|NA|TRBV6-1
ASSVGGQETQY
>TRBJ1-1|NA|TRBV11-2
ASSLDRTGTEAF
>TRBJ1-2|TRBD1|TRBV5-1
ASSLAGDRDGYT
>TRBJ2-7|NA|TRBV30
AWSVTHSYEQY
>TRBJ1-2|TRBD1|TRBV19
ASRSWGDSDYGYT
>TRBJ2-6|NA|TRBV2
ASSESSGANVLT
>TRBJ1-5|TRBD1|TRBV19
ATCPQGNQPQH
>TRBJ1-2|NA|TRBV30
AWSVEANYGYT
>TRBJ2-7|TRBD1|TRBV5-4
ASSSRTGRNVYEQY
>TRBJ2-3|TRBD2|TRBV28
ASSSDRRRGGRYTQY